This T cell receptor beta chain was captured by sequencing in a study of CXCR3-negative and CXCR3-positive naive CD8 T cells. Note on this clonotype: As yet, its antigen is unknown.

This CDR3 has 20 amino acids. Through 5' RACE with UMI labels, the TRB cDNA libraries were prepared. TCRdb derives one entry per CDR3 protein from the 5' RACE reads, leaving out DNA. This repertoire includes roughly 48,000 distinct CDR3 sequences. Whole-study findings and limits: TRB CDR3 properties served as the basis for inferring TCR strength, and surface CD5 was comparable between naive subsets. Both of the naive subsets showed about the same high diversity, but memory CD8+ cells had much less.

This TCR derives from a human donor in good health. Some clones in this sample may be carry-over from other donors' samples. The chain carries TRBV12-3 or TRBV12-4 and TRBJ2-5; the TCRdb D gene call, TRBD2, has no DNA to confirm it. Sequenced input: memory CD8+ T cells from blood. Here the CDR3 reads CASSPRHVGLAGVGQETQYF.